This TCR beta chain was recorded in a study of T cell responses to AZD1222 COVID-19 vaccine. Details on this clone: Its antigen is not identified.

Trimming pared 4 bases from V and 5 bases from J, leaving 11 bases between. Germline loops: CDR1 KGHSH, CDR2 LQKENI. This CDR3 has 13 amino acids. The data were produced by immunoSEQ multiplex PCR, yet TCRdb's version contains in-frame clones alone and is incomplete. In the table there are about 140,000 clones, about 86% of which are singletons. Study-level points and caveats: Repertoires in all cases were sampled only once the peak T cell response had passed. The sample set comprised mostly white British donors with more females, and clonal diversity was possibly underestimated. Nearly half of spike-specific TCRs reportedly go after variant regions that carry no mutations.

The chain joins TRBV18 to TRBJ2-5; the D gene is possibly TRBD2 (6 bases). The source of this sequence is an adult in good health. Sequencing used peripheral blood, obtained on day 0 of AZD1222 vaccination. For the CDR3, the DNA is TGTGCCAGCTCACTGAAAGGAGGGGAGACCCAGTACTTC. The encoded protein is CASSLKGGETQYF.